The 29 T cell receptor beta chains in this list originate from one sample, sequenced in a study of cytomegalovirus exposure and HLA in healthy donors. 60 Vbeta and 13 Jbeta primers were used in PCR. Profiled with immunoSEQ multiplex PCR; TCRdb holds only in-frame clones, not every one. The sample has under 95,000 clones, 60% to 85% seen once. Sequencing was performed on PBMCs. These receptors all stem from a man aged 25 to 45 in good health and CMV-seropositive.

The chain carries TRBV28 and TRBJ2-3, with 15 bases aligning to TRBD2. Unmatched junction bases numbered 17, after V lost 7 bases and J lost 6 bases. CDR1 is MDHEN, CDR2 SYDVKM, per germline. The CDR3 is 19 residues long. In DNA form, the CDR3 reads TGTGCCAGCACCCATCCTCCGGGACTAGCGGGAGGAGAGGGGGATACGCAGTATTTT. The encoded protein is CASTHPPGLAGGEGDTQYF.

To note about this clone: Sequence at one end of the junction differs from germline and may be a read error. This specimen includes other DNA sequences encoding the same CDR3. J is TRBJ2-5 and V is TRBV5-1; TRBD1 aligns across 10 bases. Germline V gene lookup returns CDR1 SGHRS and CDR2 YFSETQ. CDR3 length: 15 residues. The CDR3 loop reads CASSLDRGRWETQYF. The CDR3 DNA reads as TGCGCCAGCAGTTTGGACAGGGGGAGATGGGAGACCCAGTACTTC.

The chain carries TRBV14 and TRBJ1-6, with 8 bases identical to TRBD1. The CDR3 loop spans 14 amino acids. J gave up 8 bases and V 4 bases, and 4 bases lay outside the gene matches. Germline V CDR1 and CDR2: SGHDN, FVKESK. The CDR3 DNA reads as TGTGCCAGCAGCCGGACAGGGAGTTATTCACCCCTCCACTTT. Residues: CASSRTGSYSPLHF.

The genes are TRBV27 and TRBJ1-2, with D unclear. The CDR3 has 13 residues. Germline V gives CDR1 MNHEY, CDR2 SMNVEV (reference sequence). V was clipped by 6 bases and J by 4 bases, with 12 bases between them. CDR3: CASRVDSSYGYTF. CDR3 bases: TGTGCCAGCAGGGTGGACTCCTCCTATGGCTACACCTTC.

The chain carries TRBV9 and TRBJ2-7; a weak D match, TRBD2 (6 bases). This CDR3 region has 13 residues. Trimming stripped 2 bases from V and 5 bases from J, with 11 bases between. Germline assignment: CDR1 SGDLS and CDR2 YYNGEE. This CDR3 is CASSVGTLDEQYF. The CDR3 DNA reads as TGTGCCAGCAGCGTCGGGACTTTAGACGAGCAGTACTTC.

V and J are TRBV18 and TRBJ1-5; D unresolved. Germline V gene data show CDR1 as KGHSH and CDR2 as LQKENI. This CDR3 region has 14 residues. Trimming took off 2 bases at V and 0 bases at J, with 5 bases between the two ends. CDR3: CASSPGDSNQPQHF. The CDR3 DNA reads TGTGCCAGCTCACCAGGAGATAGCAATCAGCCCCAGCATTTT.

V and J are TRBV6-5 and TRBJ2-1, with TRBD1 matching over 12 bases. The J segment lost 7 bases and the V segment lost 6 bases, leaving 7 bases of the junction unmatched. Germline CDR1 and CDR2: MNHEY and SVGAGI. The CDR3 totals 15 residues. The CDR3 coding sequence is TGTGCCAGCAGCCCCCGGGACAGGGGGCCGAATGAGCAGTTCTTC. Translated: CASSPRDRGPNEQFF.

This chain uses TRBV14 with TRBJ1-2; D may be TRBD1 (5 bases). V lost 4 bases and J lost 2, with 17 bases in between. Germline loops: CDR1 SGHDN, CDR2 FVKESK. The CDR3 length is 16 residues. CDR3 sequence (DNA): TGTGCCAGCAGCCGGTCCTCCGGGACTTTAAACTATGGCTACACCTTC. Protein: CASSRSSGTLNYGYTF.

The chain joins TRBV15 to TRBJ1-1; D is unresolved. Trimming left V 3 bases short and J 1 base short, with 3 bases between. This CDR3 is 12 amino acids long. Germline V gene data show CDR1 as LNHNV and CDR2 as YYDKDF (reference sequence). CDR3 sequence (DNA): TGTGCCACCAGCAGGCGGAACACTGAAGCTTTCTTT. Protein: CATSRRNTEAFF.

The J gene is TRBJ2-1, the V gene TRBV9, with D perhaps TRBD2 (6 bases). CDR1 and CDR2 from the germline V gene are SGDLS and YYNGEE. The CDR3 covers 17 residues. V was trimmed by 2 bases and J by 0 bases, leaving 15 bases between them. The CDR3 nucleotides read TGTGCCAGCAGCGTCTCACCCGCGGGAAGCTCCTACAATGAGCAGTTCTTC. The encoded protein is CASSVSPAGSSYNEQFF.

V is TRBV9 and J is TRBJ2-7, with 13 bases lining up with TRBD2. The V gene end was trimmed by 4 bases and the J gene end by 2 bases; junction bases not matched to a gene: 9. The CDR3 has 17 amino acids. From germline, CDR1 is SGDLS and CDR2 YYNGEE. The CDR3 reads CASSPTPGTSGTYEQYF. CDR3 nucleotide sequence: TGTGCCAGCAGCCCAACCCCCGGGACTAGCGGGACCTACGAGCAGTACTTC.

The rearrangement joins TRBV5-1 to TRBJ1-5; maybe TRBD1 (5 bases). Trimming removed 5 bases from V and 0 bases from J, with 9 bases in between. This CDR3 is 14 amino acids long. CDR1 is SGHRS, CDR2 YFSETQ, per germline. The CDR3 nucleotides are TGCGCCAGCAGGTCGGACATTAGCAATCAGCCCCAGCATTTT. Protein sequence: CASRSDISNQPQHF.

The CDR3, as DNA: TGTGCCAGCAATGCGGGCCCCGAGACCCAGTACTTC. It encodes CASNAGPETQYF. V usage is TRBV6-6 and J usage is TRBJ2-5, with D maybe TRBD2 (5 bases). CDR3 length equals 12 residues. Germline V CDR1 and CDR2: MNHNY, SVGAGI (reference sequence). Trimming took off 7 bases at V and 5 bases at J, with 11 bases between the two ends.

The chain links TRBV7-3 to TRBJ2-1; D may be TRBD2 (5 bases). Trimming took off 1 base at V and 0 bases at J, with 7 bases between the two ends. Germline loops: CDR1 SGHTA, CDR2 FQGTGA. This CDR3 has 15 residues. The CDR3 reads CASSLILVSYNEQFF. CDR3 in DNA: TGTGCCAGCAGCTTAATACTAGTCTCCTACAATGAGCAGTTCTTC.

This clone was found a few times. Here the CDR3 DNA reads TGTGCCAGCAGTGAAAGGTCGGGTATGTCGGGGATCTATGGCTACACCTTC. It codes for CASSERSGMSGIYGYTF. The chain carries TRBV6-1 and TRBJ1-2; D is unresolved. V was cut by 2 bases and J by 4 bases, with 20 bases left in between. CDR1 and CDR2 from the germline V gene are MNHNS and SASEGT. The CDR3 is made up of 17 amino acids.

The rearrangement links TRBV27 to TRBJ1-3; D is uncertain. Germline V lookup: CDR1 MNHEY, CDR2 SMNVEV (reference sequence). V was clipped by 2 bases and J by 0 bases, with 11 bases between them. The CDR3 consists of 16 residues. This CDR3 is CASSLRGFSSGNTIYF. The CDR3, as DNA: TGTGCCAGCAGTTTACGAGGGTTCTCCTCTGGAAACACCATATATTTT.

This clone was seen a handful of times. The V call is TRBV19, the J call TRBJ1-4; no reliable D call. The germline V gene encodes CDR1 LNHDA and CDR2 SQIVND (reference sequence). Trimming cost V 3 bases and J 0 bases, with 17 bases left between them. This CDR3 is 18 amino acids long. CDR3 sequence reads: CASSMMGGGVATNEKLFF. The CDR3 bases are TGTGCCAGTAGTATGATGGGCGGAGGAGTGGCAACTAATGAAAAACTGTTTTTT.

CDR3 residues: CASTIKRVGVEQFF. For the CDR3, the DNA is TGTGCCAGCACCATTAAGCGGGTGGGCGTTGAGCAGTTCTTC. The genes are TRBV7-2 and TRBJ2-1; tentatively, D is TRBD2 (6 bases). The CDR3 length is 14 residues. Germline lookup yields CDR1 SGHTA and CDR2 FQGNSA. V lost 7 bases, J lost 9 bases, and 19 bases lay in between.

V and J are TRBV4-1 and TRBJ2-1, with TRBD1 as a possible D gene (5 bases). This CDR3 has 14 amino acids. In germline, CDR1 is MGHRA, CDR2 YSYEKL. V was trimmed by 1 base and J by 4 bases, leaving 8 bases between them. CDR3 in amino acids: CASSQGQTYNEQFF. DNA of the CDR3: TGCGCCAGCAGCCAAGGACAGACTTACAATGAGCAGTTCTTC.

This clone was seen only a few times. The chain is built from TRBV19 and TRBJ2-3; TRBD1 is a possible D gene (6 bases). V lost 3 bases and J 11 bases, leaving 12 bases between the germline ends. Germline V CDR1 and CDR2: LNHDA, SQIVND (reference sequence). This CDR3 has 12 amino acids. The CDR3 spells CASSIGGHWQYF. DNA of the CDR3: TGTGCCAGTAGTATTGGGGGACATTGGCAGTATTTT.

This chain uses TRBV19 with TRBJ2-7, with a possible D match to TRBD2 (6 bases). The CDR3 loop spans 14 amino acids. CDR1 is LNHDA and CDR2 is SQIVND in the germline V gene (reference sequence). The V and J ends lost 4 bases and 3 bases respectively, with 13 bases between them. CDR3 region: CASSRGTGSYEQYF. In DNA, the CDR3 is TGTGCCAGTAGTAGGGGGACTGGTAGCTACGAGCAGTACTTC.

This clone was detected a few times. In DNA, the CDR3 is TGTGCCAGTAGTATAGGGACAGGGGGCTACGAGCAGTACGTC. Protein product: CASSIGTGGYEQYV. This chain links TRBV19 with TRBJ2-7; TRBD1 aligns across 10 bases. The CDR3 runs 14 residues. Germline trimming cut 1 base from V and 3 bases from J; bases unmatched to any gene: 0. Germline V gene sequence: CDR1 LNHDA, CDR2 SQIVND (reference sequence).

The chain combines TRBV2 with TRBJ1-1; D uncertain. CDR3 length: 13 amino acids. The V end was cut by 6 bases, the J end by 0 bases, with 8 bases between. CDR1 and CDR2 (germline): SNHLY, FYNNEI. CDR3 sequence reads: CASSKQMNTEAFF. In DNA form, the CDR3 reads TGTGCCAGCAGCAAACAAATGAACACTGAAGCTTTCTTT.

This sequence joins TRBV7-2 and TRBJ2-7, with 8 bases fitting TRBD1. The CDR3 length is 14 residues. The junction had 3 bases not matched to a gene; V was cut back by 5 bases and J by 0 bases. The V gene's germline CDR1 is SGHTA and CDR2 FQGNSA. CDR3 in amino acids: CASSRQGSSYEQYV. The CDR3 nucleotides read TGTGCCAGCAGCCGACAGGGGAGCTCCTACGAGCAGTACGTC.

This chain connects TRBV11-3 to TRBJ2-7; 7 bases agree with TRBD1. The CDR3 consists of 16 residues. CDR1 SGHNT and CDR2 YENEEA come from the germline V gene. The V segment lost 2 bases and the J segment 5 bases; nucleotides outside the gene matches: 12. For the CDR3, the DNA is TGTGCCAGCAGCTTACCCAGGGGGAAGCAAAACCACGAGCAGTACTTC. Amino acid sequence: CASSLPRGKQNHEQYF.

V is TRBV14 and J is TRBJ1-1; the D gene is possibly TRBD1 (5 bases). The CDR3 is 16 amino acids. V was trimmed by 0 bases and J by 5 bases, leaving 16 bases between them. CDR1 is SGHDN and CDR2 is FVKESK in the germline V gene. The DNA of the CDR3 is TGTGCCAGCAGCCAAGAATCGTCAGGGTGGGGAACTGAAGCTTTCTTT. As protein: CASSQESSGWGTEAFF. The whole variable domain, remainder taken from reference TRBV14 and TRBJ1-1, is EAGVTQFPSHSVIEKGQTVTLRCDPISGHDNLYWYRRVMGKEIKFLLHFVKESKQDESGMPNNRFLAERTGGTYSTLKVQPAELEDSGVYFCASSQESSGWGTEAFFGQGTRLTVV.

A note on this clone: Other DNA sequences in the sample encode the same CDR3. This chain links TRBV29-1 with TRBJ1-2, with a possible D match to TRBD1 (5 bases). The V gene lost 0 bases and the J gene lost 0 bases, with 14 bases spanning the gap. Per germline, CDR1 SQVTM and CDR2 ANQGSEA. The CDR3 sequence is 16 residues long. CDR3 sequence: CSVEDPARGTNYGYTF. CDR3 nucleotides: TGCAGCGTTGAAGACCCCGCCCGGGGGACTAACTATGGCTACACCTTC.

A few counts support this clone. This chain joins TRBV6-5 and TRBJ1-5; D ambiguous. V dropped 5 bases and J dropped 12 bases, with 17 bases sitting between them. The germline gives CDR1 MNHEY, CDR2 SVGAGI. The CDR3 consists of 13 residues. Here the CDR3 reads CASSELGARIQHF. CDR3 nucleotide sequence: TGTGCCAGCAGTGAACTGGGAGCAAGGATCCAGCATTTT.

The chain is built from TRBV9 and TRBJ2-2; D possibly corresponds to TRBD2 (5 bases). Trimming shortened V by 3 bases and J by 4 bases, and 10 bases separated the two germline ends. Germline V gene sequence: CDR1 SGDLS, CDR2 YYNGEE. This CDR3 has 14 residues. The DNA for the CDR3 is TGTGCCAGCAGCGCAATAACTAGCACCGGGGAGCTGTTTTTT. Translated: CASSAITSTGELFF.